The 16 T cell receptor beta chains below come from one sample, sequenced in a study of blood T cell repertoires in COVID-19. This table comes from immunoSEQ multiplex PCR, and its TCRdb copy is limited to in-frame clones, with some not included. The sample lists 300,000 to 400,000 clones; just over 85% were seen once. What was sequenced was PBMCs or T cells enriched from blood (not recorded which). The receptor source for this set is a woman in her forties with acute COVID-19.

The chain joins TRBV19 to TRBJ1-4, with a tentative D call TRBD1 (5 bases). This CDR3 region has 13 residues. Trimming took off 5 bases at V and 8 bases at J, with 12 bases between the two ends. CDR1 and CDR2 from the germline V gene are LNHDA and SQIVND (reference sequence). The CDR3 reads CASSYQGGEKLFF. Written as DNA, the CDR3 is TGTGCCAGTAGTTACCAGGGCGGCGAAAAACTGTTTTTT.

V is TRBV11-2 and J is TRBJ1-3; 7 bases map to TRBD1. From germline, CDR1 is SGHAT and CDR2 FQNNGV. V was pared by 5 bases and J by 3 bases, with 4 bases of the junction left unmatched. CDR3 length: 14 residues. CDR3 sequence: CASSLTGVGNTIYF. In DNA, the CDR3 is TGTGCCAGCAGCCTCACAGGGGTTGGAAACACCATATATTTT. The full variable domain, with the rest looked up from reference TRBV11-2 and TRBJ1-3, is EAGVAQSPRYKIIEKRQSVAFWCNPISGHATLYWYQQILGQGPKLLIQFQNNGVVDDSQLPKDRFSAERLKGVDSTLKIQPAKLEDSAVYLCASSLTGVGNTIYFGEGSWLTVV.

The chain joins TRBV7-2 to TRBJ1-3; 7 bases line up with TRBD1. The CDR3 sequence is 17 residues long. The V and J ends lost 5 bases and 0 bases, in that order; junction bases with no gene match: 10. CDR1 is SGHTA, CDR2 FQGNSA, per germline. The CDR3 sequence is CASSRAPSGGSGNTIYF. As DNA, the CDR3 is TGTGCCAGCAGCCGTGCTCCATCAGGGGGCTCTGGAAACACCATATATTTT.

The rearrangement links TRBV25-1 to TRBJ2-3; perhaps TRBD1 as D (5 bases). Deletions cut 8 bases from V and 4 bases from J, with 10 bases between. Germline lookup yields CDR1 MGHDK and CDR2 SYGVNS. The length of the CDR3 is 12 residues. CDR3 loop: CASGRGADTQYF. The CDR3 DNA reads as TGTGCCAGCGGAAGGGGTGCAGATACGCAGTATTTT.

This chain joins TRBV11-2 and TRBJ2-7, with 11 bases matching TRBD2. CDR1 and CDR2 (germline): SGHAT, FQNNGV. J was trimmed by 4 bases and V by 5 bases; bases with no gene match: 7. This CDR3 is built from 15 residues. The CDR3 DNA is TGTGCCAGCAGCGTCAAGACTAGCGGGACTTACGAGCAGTACTTC. Translating gives CASSVKTSGTYEQYF. Filled out from reference TRBV11-2 and TRBJ2-7, the complete variable domain reads EAGVAQSPRYKIIEKRQSVAFWCNPISGHATLYWYQQILGQGPKLLIQFQNNGVVDDSQLPKDRFSAERLKGVDSTLKIQPAKLEDSAVYLCASSVKTSGTYEQYFGPGTRLTVT.

As DNA, the CDR3 is TGTGCCAGCAGCCTACAGGGGTCGGAGGATGAGCAGTTCTTC. It encodes CASSLQGSEDEQFF. The chain employs TRBV11-3 and TRBJ2-1, with 7 bases identical to TRBD1. Germline V lookup: CDR1 SGHNT, CDR2 YENEEA. This CDR3 has 14 residues. With 5 bases clipped from V and 8 bases from J, the junction kept 9 bases outside the gene matches.

The V gene is TRBV7-2, the J gene TRBJ1-5, with a possible D match to TRBD1 (5 bases). The germline V gene encodes CDR1 SGHTA and CDR2 FQGNSA. The CDR3 sequence is 14 residues long. V gave up 5 bases and J gave up 6 bases, with 14 bases separating them. The CDR3 DNA reads TGTGCCAGCAGCCCATACGGGGGGGGTCAGCCCCAGCATTTT. This encodes CASSPYGGGQPQHF.

The chain joins TRBV7-2 to TRBJ2-7; 9 bases are shared with TRBD2. Germline assignment: CDR1 SGHTA and CDR2 FQGNSA. Losses at the gene ends were 8 bases for V and 3 bases for J; bases not matched to a gene: 11. The CDR3 totals 15 residues. CDR3 amino acids: CASGPGLANVYEQYF. The DNA for the CDR3 is TGTGCCAGCGGCCCGGGACTAGCTAATGTCTACGAGCAGTACTTC.

The CDR3 reads CASSIWLSGNTGELFF. The CDR3 nucleotides are TGTGCCAGTAGTATTTGGCTTAGCGGGAACACCGGGGAGCTGTTTTTT. The chain employs TRBV19 and TRBJ2-2; D possibly corresponds to TRBD2 (6 bases). The CDR3 is made up of 16 amino acids. Germline CDR1 LNHDA, CDR2 SQIVND (reference sequence). With 3 bases removed from V and 1 base from J, the gap between germline ends came to 12 bases.

In this sample, this clone turned up a few times. The gene calls are TRBV19 and TRBJ1-5; TRBD1 matches 8 bases. The CDR3 runs 14 residues. J was trimmed by 6 bases and V by 3 bases; bases with no gene match: 4. From germline, CDR1 is LNHDA and CDR2 SQIVND (reference sequence). The CDR3 loop reads CASSIQGAGQPQHF. The CDR3 DNA is TGTGCCAGTAGTATCCAGGGGGCCGGTCAGCCCCAGCATTTT.

This clone appeared once. CDR3 residues: CASSVAGNYGYTF. In DNA, the CDR3 is TGTGCCAGCAGCGTCGCAGGGAACTATGGCTACACCTTC. This sequence joins TRBV14 and TRBJ1-2; a weak D match, TRBD1 (5 bases). The germline V and J ends were trimmed by 5 bases and 2 bases, with 9 bases remaining between them. Germline loops: CDR1 SGHDN, CDR2 FVKESK. This CDR3 region has 13 residues.

This chain connects TRBV5-6 to TRBJ2-7, with TRBD1 matching 8 bases. The junction had 13 bases not matched to a gene; V was cut back by 2 bases and J by 6 bases. Germline CDR1 SGHDT, CDR2 YYEEEE. This CDR3 is 16 amino acids long. The CDR3 here is CASSLVERTGFLEQYF. The DNA of the CDR3 is TGTGCCAGCAGCTTAGTCGAAAGGACAGGGTTTCTCGAGCAGTACTTC.

V gene TRBV25-1 combines with J gene TRBJ2-1; 13 nucleotides match TRBD2. This CDR3 region has 14 residues. Germline trimming cut 8 bases from V and 12 bases from J; bases unmatched to any gene: 10. Looked up from germline, CDR1 is MGHDK and CDR2 is SYGVNS. The CDR3 DNA reads as TGTGCCAGCCAGACTAGCGGGAGGTCCGGGGGGCAGTTCTTC. Its protein product is CASQTSGRSGGQFF.

V is TRBV19 and J is TRBJ2-7; possibly TRBD1 for D (6 bases). Germline CDR1 and CDR2: LNHDA and SQIVND (reference sequence). CDR3 length: 17 residues. Trimming cost V 4 bases and J 3 bases, with 22 bases left between them. The CDR3 region has the DNA TGTGCCAGTAGTAATCAACAGTTCGGTGCCAGGGGCTACGAGCAGTACTTC. Protein: CASSNQQFGARGYEQYF.

This chain connects TRBV18 to TRBJ2-5; D is undetermined. Germline V lookup: CDR1 KGHSH, CDR2 LQKENI. V gave up 4 bases and J gave up 2 bases, with 8 bases separating them. The CDR3 is 13 amino acids. CDR3 DNA sequence: TGTGCCAGCTCACAGACTGATCAAGAGACCCAGTACTTC. Translating it yields CASSQTDQETQYF.

This clone was observed a handful of times. V usage is TRBV15 and J usage is TRBJ2-7, with 8 bases identical to TRBD2. The CDR3 length is 17 residues. Germline-derived CDR1 and CDR2 are LNHNV and YYDKDF (reference sequence). V shed 1 base and J 5 bases; nucleotides not matched to a gene: 13. The CDR3, as DNA: TGTGCCACCAGCAGAGGGAACGTTGGGACGCGGGGGGACGAGCAGTACTTC. Translation: CATSRGNVGTRGDEQYF.